Following are 20 T cell receptor beta chains from one sample sequenced in a study of T cell repertoires in cytomegalovirus infection. Their cognate antigens are unknown. TCRdb ran MiXCR on the reads and lists one entry per CDR3 protein. Of approximately 150,000 distinct CDR3 sequences listed, 20% to 25% are singletons. The sample in question was CD8+ T cells from cultured PBMCs, obtained from culture after CMV antigen stimulation. The receptors originated from a human donor in good health (CMV status not recorded). Some clones in this sample may be carry-over from other donors' samples.

In this sample, this clonotype turned up many times. The chain is built from TRBV7-2 and TRBJ1-5; weak D call: TRBD1 (5 bases). V lost 3 bases and J lost 0, with 9 bases in between. The germline gives CDR1 SGHTA, CDR2 FQGNSA. The CDR3 is 15 amino acids. CDR3: CASSFGTYSNQPQHF. In DNA form, the CDR3 reads TGTGCCAGCAGCTTCGGGACCTATAGCAATCAGCCCCAGCATTTT.

As regards this clonotype: One end of the junction is discordant with germline, which a read error may explain. This chain connects TRBV27 to TRBJ1-5; no definite D call. CDR1 MNHEY and CDR2 SMNVEV come from the germline V gene (reference sequence). The CDR3 has 13 amino acids. The CDR3 bases are TGTGTCAGCACCCACAATAGCAATCAGCCCCAGCATTTT. It encodes CVSTHNSNQPQHF.

The chain uses TRBV29-1 and TRBJ1-5; D might be TRBD1 (5 bases). V dropped 1 base and J dropped 2 bases, with 9 bases sitting between them. The CDR3 loop spans 14 amino acids. CDR1 SQVTM and CDR2 ANQGSEA come from the germline V gene. In DNA form, the CDR3 reads TGCAGCGTTGAAGTGGGGGGTGGCAATCAGCCCCAGCATTTT. This gives the protein CSVEVGGGNQPQHF.

The J gene is TRBJ1-5, the V gene TRBV19; D is undetermined. This CDR3 has 15 residues. Trimming left V 8 bases short and J 6 bases short, with 20 bases between. Per the germline V gene, CDR1 is LNHDA and CDR2 is SQIVND (reference sequence). The CDR3 region has the DNA TGTGCCAGTTCGGAGACACGTCTTCAAGGTCAGCCCCAGCATTTT. Protein sequence: CASSETRLQGQPQHF.

In its sample, this clonotype was seen a few times. The rearrangement links TRBV28 to TRBJ1-3; D is undetermined. The germline CDR1 and CDR2 sequences are MDHEN and SYDVKM. The CDR3 has 17 residues. V lost 8 bases and J 2 bases, leaving 22 bases between the germline ends. The CDR3 DNA follows: TGTGCCAGCTCTACATGGGTTAGAACCCTACCTGGAAACACCATATATTTT. As protein: CASSTWVRTLPGNTIYF. The full variable domain, its missing parts supplied by reference TRBV28 and TRBJ1-3, is DVKVTQSSRYLVKRTGEKVFLECVQDMDHENMFWYRQDPGLGLRLIYFSYDVKMKEKGDIPEGYSVSREKKERFSLILESASTNQTSMYLCASSTWVRTLPGNTIYFGEGSWLTVV.

This clonotype was detected a few times. The chain links TRBV7-2 to TRBJ2-7; TRBD2 is a possible D gene (6 bases). CDR3 length: 15 amino acids. Trimming cost V 5 bases and J 3 bases, with 17 bases left between them. Germline V lookup: CDR1 SGHTA, CDR2 FQGNSA. The CDR3 coding sequence is TGTGCCAGCAGCCCAAGATCCGCCGGGAGCTACGAGCAGTACTTC. It yields the protein CASSPRSAGSYEQYF.

The rearrangement links TRBV19 to TRBJ2-2, with 7 bases identical to TRBD1. The CDR3 contains 16 residues. Germline CDR1 LNHDA, CDR2 SQIVND (reference sequence). Germline trimming cut 5 bases from V and 7 bases from J; bases unmatched to any gene: 13. CDR3: CASSSGYRGGNGELFF. The CDR3 DNA reads TGTGCCAGTAGTTCTGGTTACAGGGGTGGAAACGGGGAGCTGTTTTTT.

This clonotype showed up just a few times. V gene TRBV7-6 combines with J gene TRBJ1-2, with 7 bases identical to TRBD1. CDR1 SGHVS and CDR2 FNYEAQ come from the germline V gene. The CDR3 is made up of 16 amino acids. V lost 5 bases to trimming and J lost 2 bases; unmatched junction nucleotides: 11. The CDR3 is CASSPQPGQQNYGYTF. The CDR3 region has the DNA TGTGCCAGCAGCCCTCAGCCGGGACAGCAAAACTATGGCTACACCTTC. The whole variable domain, filled in from reference TRBV7-6 and TRBJ1-2, reads GAGVSQSPRYKVTKRGQDVALRCDPISGHVSLYWYRQALGQGPEFLTYFNYEAQQDKSGLPNDRFSAERPEGSISTLTIQRTEQRDSAMYRCASSPQPGQQNYGYTFGSGTRLTVV.

The chain combines TRBV4-1 with TRBJ2-1; D is ambiguous. This CDR3 has 15 amino acids. Trimming left V 0 bases short and J 2 bases short, with 8 bases between. The V gene's germline CDR1 is MGHRA and CDR2 YSYEKL. CDR3 nucleotide sequence: TGCGCCAGCAGCCAAGACGGTGTTACCTACAATGAGCAGTTCTTC. This translates into CASSQDGVTYNEQFF.

The V call is TRBV6-2 or TRBV6-3, the J call TRBJ2-4; 10 nucleotides agree with TRBD1. The CDR3 totals 15 residues. Trimming cost V 5 bases and J 6 bases; bases outside gene matches: 7. From germline, CDR1 is MNHEY and CDR2 SVGEGT. The DNA for the CDR3 is TGTGCCAGCAGTGGGGACAGGGGAGCGAGAAACATTCAGTACTTC. Translation: CASSGDRGARNIQYF.

The rearrangement uses TRBV7-6 and TRBJ2-1; D remains ambiguous. The CDR3 contains 13 residues. V was shortened by 0 bases and J by 6 bases, with 6 bases between the two germline ends. Germline V gene sequence: CDR1 SGHVS, CDR2 FNYEAQ. The CDR3 nucleotides are TGTGCCAGCAGCTTAGCAGGGTCCAATGAGCAGTTCTTC. Encoded protein: CASSLAGSNEQFF.

This chain joins TRBV7-2 and TRBJ2-5; D ambiguous. Trimming took off 6 bases at V and 0 bases at J, with 17 bases between the two ends. Germline lookup yields CDR1 SGHTA and CDR2 FQGNSA. The CDR3 is 16 amino acids. This CDR3 is CASSPTGTLYQETQYF. Here the CDR3 DNA reads TGTGCCAGCAGTCCTACTGGCACCCTGTACCAAGAGACCCAGTACTTC.

This clonotype was recorded a few times. The chain has TRBV7-2 and TRBJ1-2; D is uncertain. Trimming removed 4 bases at V and 5 bases at J, with 14 bases between. This CDR3 spans 14 amino acids. CDR1 and CDR2 from the germline V gene are SGHTA and FQGNSA. CDR3 DNA sequence: TGTGCCAGCAGCTCGTGGGGAGACACTTATGGCTACACCTTC. It yields the protein CASSSWGDTYGYTF.

The V gene is TRBV6-5, the J gene TRBJ2-2, with a weak D call TRBD2 (7 bases). The ends were cut back, 2 bases at V and 3 bases at J, with 16 bases in the middle. The CDR3 runs to 17 residues. CDR1 is MNHEY and CDR2 is SVGAGI in the germline V gene. This CDR3 is CASSYPLGGRDTGELFF. The CDR3 nucleotides read TGTGCCAGCAGTTACCCTCTCGGGGGGCGTGACACCGGGGAGCTGTTTTTT.

In its sample, this clonotype was seen a few times. The rearrangement links TRBV7-9 to TRBJ2-7; no clear D gene. The CDR3 is made up of 14 amino acids. The germline V gene encodes CDR1 SEHNR and CDR2 FQNEAQ (reference sequence). V shed 6 bases and J shed 6 bases, with 18 bases lying between them. CDR3 in amino acids: CASSPKKRVGEQYF. DNA for the CDR3: TGTGCCAGCAGTCCAAAAAAAAGGGTAGGCGAGCAGTACTTC.

The table lists this clonotype with a few counts. The chain recombines TRBV12-3 or TRBV12-4 with TRBJ2-7; 7 bases are a match to TRBD1. The CDR3 is 13 residues long. V lost 4 bases to trimming and J lost 3 bases; unmatched junction nucleotides: 3. The CDR3 bases are TGTGCCAGCAGTTCCGGACAGGTCTACGAGCAGTACTTC. Translation gives CASSSGQVYEQYF.

The chain has TRBV7-8 and TRBJ2-2, with D perhaps given as TRBD1 or TRBD2 (5 bases each). There are 16 residues in the CDR3. The germline V gene encodes CDR1 SGHVS and CDR2 FQNEAQ. V shed 5 bases and J shed 5 bases, with 18 bases lying between them. CDR3 DNA: TGTGCCAGCAGCCTGTACAGGCCCCCGGGGACCGGGGAGCTGTTTTTT. Protein sequence: CASSLYRPPGTGELFF.

This clonotype was counted only a few times. The gene calls are TRBV4-1 and TRBJ2-3; D is perhaps TRBD2 (6 bases). The CDR3 sequence is 14 residues long. V gave up 3 bases and J gave up 3 bases, with 10 bases separating them. CDR1 MGHRA and CDR2 YSYEKL come from the germline V gene. In nucleotides, the CDR3 is TGCGCCAGCAGCCAGCGCCTAGCGACAGATACGCAGTATTTT. It encodes CASSQRLATDTQYF.

This clonotype has only a few counts. This chain joins TRBV7-2 and TRBJ2-2; D is possibly TRBD1 or TRBD2 (6 bases each). The V end was cut by 3 bases, the J end by 5 bases, with 13 bases between. CDR3 length: 15 residues. The germline gives CDR1 SGHTA, CDR2 FQGNSA. The CDR3 sequence: CASSFVRGLTGELFF. The DNA of the CDR3 is TGTGCCAGCAGCTTTGTTCGGGGGCTGACCGGGGAGCTGTTTTTT. The whole variable domain, remainder taken from reference TRBV7-2 and TRBJ2-2, is GAGVSQSPSNKVTEKGKDVELRCDPISGHTALYWYRQSLGQGLEFLIYFQGNSAPDKSGLPSDRFSAERTGGSVSTLTIQRTQQEDSAVYLCASSFVRGLTGELFFGEGSRLTVL.

The chain has TRBV11-1 and TRBJ1-2; a weak D match, TRBD1 (5 bases). The germline V gene has CDR1 SGHAT and CDR2 FQDESV (reference sequence). Trimming took off 5 bases at V and 6 bases at J, with 31 bases between the two ends. This CDR3 is built from 19 residues. CDR3 bases: TGTGCCAGCAGCGCCCGTTCAGGGACGTTTTTACGAGTTGAGAATGGCTACACCTTC. Amino acid sequence: CASSARSGTFLRVENGYTF.